This TCR beta chain was sequenced in a study of cytomegalovirus exposure and HLA in healthy donors. Overall study findings and caveats: Cytomegalovirus-associated TCR beta chains were listed, numbering 150 to 200. Most likely, a cluster of highly shared sequence variants arose as a sequencing artifact.

Remarks on this clone: Its antigen is not identified.

Healthy bone marrow donors formed the donor group. PCR used 60 Vbeta primers and 13 Jbeta primers. Assay used: immunoSEQ multiplex PCR; TCRdb lists only in-frame clones, some missing. The sample shows more than 150,000 clones, 77% of them seen only once. Germline CDR1 reads SGHTA; CDR2 reads FQGNSA. This CDR3 has 15 residues. The germline V and J ends were trimmed by 4 bases and 0 bases, with 12 bases remaining between them. V and J are TRBV7-2 and TRBJ1-1; a weak D match, TRBD1 (6 bases). The clonotype originates from a man younger than 35 in good health and CMV-seronegative. Sequencing was performed on PBMCs. The CDR3 protein is CASSYPDRMNTEAFF. The CDR3 nucleotides are TGTGCCAGCAGCTACCCCGACAGGATGAACACTGAAGCTTTCTTT. The variable domain in full, completed from reference TRBV7-2 and TRBJ1-1, reads GAGVSQSPSNKVTEKGKDVELRCDPISGHTALYWYRQSLGQGLEFLIYFQGNSAPDKSGLPSDRFSAERTGGSVSTLTIQRTQQEDSAVYLCASSYPDRMNTEAFFGQGTRLTVV.